Listed below are T cell receptor beta chains from one sample, sequenced in a study of T-cell reconstitution after alpha-beta-depleted transplantation in children. TCRdb called the PCR reads again in MiXCR, with one record for every CDR3 protein. The sample includes about 610,000 distinct CDR3 sequences, 25% to 30% seen only once; the top ten take 36%. Sequenced material: PBMCs, taken before TCRalphabeta/CD19-depleted stem cell transplant. The source of these receptors is a boy younger than two with Wiskott-Aldrich syndrome, due to receive a stem cell transplant. Both conserved end residues are part of each CDR3. Each record gives: D gene, J gene, V gene, clone size, CDR3 protein, CDR3 DNA. A D gene is named only where the DNA matches it firmly. Not every row has a clone size; where given, it reads once, few, many or a size class.

D: -; J: TRBJ2-7; V: TRBV9; size: -; CDR3: CASSDGTHHEQYF; DNA: TGTGCCAGCAGCGATGGGACACACCACGAGCAGTACTTC
D: -; J: TRBJ1-1; V: TRBV2; size: few; CDR3: CASKWAPQATEAFF; DNA: TGTGCCAGCAAATGGGCACCTCAGGCCACTGAAGCTTTCTTT
D: TRBD1; J: TRBJ1-1; V: TRBV4-2; size: -; CDR3: CASSQDSMRGEGAETEAFF; DNA: TGTGCCAGCAGCCAAGATTCTATGAGGGGGGAGGGGGCCGAGACTGAAGCTTTCTTT
D: -; J: TRBJ2-7; V: TRBV20-1; size: -; CDR3: CTAARAIYEQYF; DNA: TGCACTGCTGCCAGGGCGATCTACGAGCAGTACTTC
D: -; J: TRBJ2-7; V: TRBV5-1; size: few; CDR3: CASSPVLKGYEQYF; DNA: TGCGCCAGCAGCCCGGTATTGAAGGGGTACGAGCAGTACTTC
D: -; J: TRBJ1-1; V: TRBV20-1; size: few; CDR3: CSARGAPEAFF; DNA: TGCAGTGCTAGGGGTGCCCCCGAAGCTTTCTTT
D: -; J: TRBJ2-3; V: TRBV10-3; size: few; CDR3: CAISPVGDTQYF; DNA: TGTGCCATCAGCCCTGTCGGAGATACGCAGTATTTT
D: TRBD2; J: TRBJ2-3; V: TRBV10-3; size: -; CDR3: CAISALSLLAGSTDTQYF; DNA: TGTGCCATCAGTGCCCTCTCACTTCTAGCGGGGAGCACAGATACGCAGTATTTT
D: TRBD2; J: TRBJ2-3; V: TRBV28; size: -; CDR3: CASRWSGIGIMTDTQYF; DNA: TGTGCCAGCAGGTGGAGCGGGATAGGTATAATGACAGATACGCAGTATTTT
D: TRBD2; J: TRBJ2-1; V: TRBV29-1; size: few; CDR3: CSFRGSGRPRNEQFF; DNA: TGCAGCTTTCGGGGAAGCGGGAGACCTAGGAATGAGCAGTTCTTC
D: -; J: TRBJ2-5; V: TRBV10-3; size: few; CDR3: CAIRTGPEETQYF; DNA: TGTGCCATCAGGACAGGTCCAGAGGAGACCCAGTACTTC
D: TRBD2; J: TRBJ2-1; V: TRBV2; size: once; CDR3: CASSLALAGESSYNEQFF; DNA: TGTGCCAGCAGTTTGGCCCTAGCGGGCGAGAGCTCCTACAATGAGCAGTTCTTC
D: -; J: TRBJ2-7; V: TRBV5-1; size: few; CDR3: CASSLGPQEGFTTQYF; DNA: TGCGCCAGCAGCTTGGGGCCACAGGAAGGTTTCACGACGCAGTACTTC
D: -; J: TRBJ2-7; V: TRBV18; size: few; CDR3: CASSLTDLSHEQYF; DNA: TGTGCCAGCTCACTCACTGACCTCAGCCACGAGCAGTACTTC
D: TRBD2; J: TRBJ2-2; V: TRBV5-1; size: -; CDR3: CASSLDGRPAGELFF; DNA: TGCGCCAGCAGCTTGGACGGGAGGCCGGCCGGGGAGCTGTTTTTT
D: TRBD2; J: TRBJ2-7; V: TRBV7-8; size: -; CDR3: CASSLVVAGAYEQYF; DNA: TGTGCCAGCAGCTTAGTGGTAGCGGGGGCCTACGAGCAGTACTTC
D: -; J: TRBJ2-1; V: TRBV12-3/TRBV12-4; size: once; CDR3: CASSPTTLGFGEQFF; DNA: TGTGCCAGCAGTCCTACTACATTGGGGTTCGGTGAGCAGTTCTTC
D: -; J: TRBJ2-2; V: TRBV15; size: -; CDR3: CATSRVRGDGELFF; DNA: TGTGCCACCAGCAGAGTCAGGGGTGACGGGGAGCTGTTTTTT
D: TRBD1; J: TRBJ2-5; V: TRBV6-5; size: -; CDR3: CASSQTGGAKETQYF; DNA: TGTGCCAGCAGCCAGACAGGGGGCGCGAAAGAGACCCAGTACTTC
D: TRBD2; J: TRBJ2-1; V: TRBV5-1; size: -; CDR3: CASGKSGRASEQFF; DNA: TGCGCCAGCGGTAAATCAGGGAGGGCCAGTGAGCAGTTCTTC
D: TRBD1; J: TRBJ1-1; V: TRBV5-1; size: -; CDR3: CASSWDREEAFF; DNA: TGCGCCAGCAGCTGGGACAGGGAAGAAGCTTTCTTT
D: TRBD1; J: TRBJ2-1; V: TRBV27; size: -; CDR3: CASSPAPPGQDYNEQFF; DNA: TGTGCCAGCAGTCCCGCTCCTCCGGGACAGGACTACAATGAGCAGTTCTTC
D: -; J: TRBJ1-4; V: TRBV4-1; size: -; CDR3: CASSQVSTGREKLFF; DNA: TGCGCCAGCAGCCAAGTCTCTACAGGGCGGGAAAAACTGTTTTTT
D: TRBD2; J: TRBJ2-1; V: TRBV12-3/TRBV12-4; size: -; CDR3: CASTFSGGRNEQFF; DNA: TGTGCCAGCACCTTTAGCGGGGGTCGGAATGAGCAGTTCTTC
D: -; J: TRBJ2-7; V: TRBV29-1; size: few; CDR3: CSVEDRSGESVEQYF; DNA: TGCAGCGTTGAAGATCGGTCAGGGGAGAGTGTCGAGCAGTACTTC
D: TRBD1; J: TRBJ2-7; V: TRBV11-2; size: -; CDR3: CASSAQGQAVYEQYF; DNA: TGTGCCAGCAGCGCCCAGGGACAGGCGGTATACGAGCAGTACTTC
D: -; J: TRBJ2-1; V: TRBV5-1; size: few; CDR3: CASRSLEEYNEQFF; DNA: TGCGCCAGCAGGTCCTTGGAGGAGTACAATGAGCAGTTCTTC
D: TRBD2; J: TRBJ2-3; V: TRBV4-1; size: few; CDR3: CASSQGLAASSDTQYF; DNA: TGCGCCAGCAGCCAGGGACTAGCGGCGAGCTCAGATACGCAGTATTTT
D: TRBD2; J: TRBJ2-2; V: TRBV5-1; size: few; CDR3: CASSLWEGVAGELFF; DNA: TGCGCCAGCAGCTTGTGGGAGGGCGTAGCCGGGGAGCTGTTTTTT
D: TRBD2; J: TRBJ2-3; V: TRBV5-5; size: once; CDR3: CASSLTLAGSADTQYF; DNA: TGTGCCAGCAGCTTGACGTTAGCGGGATCGGCAGATACGCAGTATTTT
D: -; J: TRBJ2-3; V: TRBV9; size: -; CDR3: CASSVASAAGTDTQYF; DNA: TGTGCCAGCAGCGTAGCTAGCGCCGCTGGCACAGATACGCAGTATTTT